The clone carrying this T cell receptor beta chain showed up just a few times. This sample stems from a study of patients and donors after allogeneic stem cell transplantation. Trimming cost V 1 base and J 2 bases, with 11 bases left between them. Germline V lookup: CDR1 SGHAT, CDR2 FQNNGV. There are 15 residues in the CDR3. TCRdb re-analysed the RT-PCR reads in MiXCR, keeping a single row per CDR3 protein. The data contain roughly 880,000 distinct CDR3 sequences, approximately 18% of them singletons. V and J are TRBV11-2 and TRBJ2-5; D is undetermined. Sequences were obtained from blood, either unsorted or a sorted T cell fraction (not recorded which). This receptor was obtained from a human donor who was either an allogeneic HSCT recipient or a stem cell or donor lymphocyte infusion donor (not recorded which). It is not recorded whose cells these are; they may come from a transplant donor. DNA of the CDR3: TGTGCCAGCAGCTTAGGGTTTTCGGAGCAAGAGACCCAGTACTTC. Translation: CASSLGFSEQETQYF.